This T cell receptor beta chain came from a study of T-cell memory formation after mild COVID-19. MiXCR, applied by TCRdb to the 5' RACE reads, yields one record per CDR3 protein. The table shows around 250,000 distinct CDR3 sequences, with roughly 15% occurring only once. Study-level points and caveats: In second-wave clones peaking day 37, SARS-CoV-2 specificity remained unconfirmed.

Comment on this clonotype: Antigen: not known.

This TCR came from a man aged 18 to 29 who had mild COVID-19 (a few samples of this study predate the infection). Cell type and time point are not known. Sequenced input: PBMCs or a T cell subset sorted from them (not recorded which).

The CDR3 region has the DNA TGTGCCAGCAGTGGCAATGGACAGGGGACTCAGGACTACAATGAGCAGTTCTTC. This translates into CASSGNGQGTQDYNEQFF. The chain joins TRBV28 to TRBJ2-1; 9 bases are a match to TRBD1. V lost 5 bases and J lost 3; bases outside the gene matches: 14. The CDR3 sequence is 18 residues long. Germline loops: CDR1 MDHEN, CDR2 SYDVKM.